The 18 T cell receptor beta chains listed next were all sequenced from one sample in a study of T-cell memory formation after mild COVID-19. TCRdb re-called the 5' RACE reads through MiXCR, storing one row per CDR3 protein. The table records 90,000 to 120,000 distinct CDR3 sequences, roughly 14% of them present only once. Sequences were obtained from PBMCs or a T cell subset sorted from them (not recorded which). These receptors came from a man between 18 and 35 years old who had mild COVID-19 (a few samples of this study predate the infection). Cell type and time point are not known.

The chain recombines TRBV7-2 with TRBJ2-5, with D perhaps matching TRBD1 (6 bases). The CDR3 is 16 amino acids. The germline gives CDR1 SGHTA, CDR2 FQGNSA. V was clipped by 4 bases and J by 4 bases, with 19 bases between them. The CDR3 bases are TGTGCCAGCAGCTCGGAAGGGACACTCCAGGGAGAGACCCAGTACTTC. Protein: CASSSEGTLQGETQYF.

This chain uses TRBV7-9 with TRBJ2-2, with D possibly being TRBD1 (6 bases). With 5 bases removed from V and 4 bases from J, the gap between germline ends came to 23 bases. The CDR3 length is 18 residues. Germline CDR1 and CDR2: SEHNR and FQNEAQ (reference sequence). This chain's CDR3 is CASSNLLIQGRGTGELFF. The CDR3 region has the DNA TGTGCCAGCAGCAACCTACTCATACAGGGCCGGGGCACCGGGGAGCTGTTTTTT.

This clonotype has ten or more counts. This chain connects TRBV10-3 to TRBJ2-2; D ambiguous. The CDR3 consists of 15 residues. V was trimmed by 2 bases and J by 0 bases, leaving 7 bases between them. Germline assignment: CDR1 ENHRY and CDR2 SYGVKD. The CDR3 sequence is CAISEMTTNTGELFF. DNA of the CDR3: TGTGCCATCAGTGAGATGACAACGAACACCGGGGAGCTGTTTTTT.

This clonotype was picked up many times. J is TRBJ2-3 and V is TRBV12-3 or TRBV12-4, with 12 positions matching TRBD2. The CDR3 loop spans 14 amino acids. The junction had 2 bases not matched to a gene; V was cut back by 7 bases and J by 3 bases. CDR3 DNA sequence: TGTGCCAGCACTACTAGCGGGGGGACAGATACGCAGTATTTT. Its protein is CASTTSGGTDTQYF.

CDR3 loop: CASSLAITSSTGELFF. The CDR3 coding sequence is TGCGCCAGCAGCTTGGCTATCACCTCTTCTACCGGGGAGCTGTTTTTT. V usage is TRBV5-1 and J usage is TRBJ2-2; D unclear. Germline V lookup: CDR1 SGHRS, CDR2 YFSETQ. This CDR3 is 16 amino acids long. V gave up 0 bases and J gave up 5 bases, with 14 bases separating them.

This clonotype was observed a few times. This chain joins TRBV4-2 and TRBJ2-7, with a tentative D call TRBD2 (5 bases). V was cut by 1 base and J by 6 bases, with 13 bases left in between. Germline lookup yields CDR1 LGHNA and CDR2 YNFKEQ. This CDR3 region has 14 residues. In DNA, the CDR3 is TGTGCCAGCAGCCAAGGTCGGGGAACGGCCGAGCAGTACGTC. Encoded protein: CASSQGRGTAEQYV.

Here the CDR3 DNA reads TGTGCCAGCAGCGTACAGGGTCCAGATACGCAGTATTTT. Translation gives CASSVQGPDTQYF. This chain connects TRBV9 to TRBJ2-3; a possible D gene is TRBD1 (5 bases). This CDR3 has 13 amino acids. V lost 1 base to trimming and J lost 4 bases, with 7 bases between them. Germline V lookup: CDR1 SGDLS, CDR2 YYNGEE.

A few counts support this clonotype. The chain combines TRBV6-5 with TRBJ2-1; 8 nucleotides match TRBD1. With V trimmed by 0 bases and J by 6 bases, 1 base remained unmatched. The CDR3 contains 14 residues. CDR1 MNHEY and CDR2 SVGAGI come from the germline V gene. The CDR3, as DNA: TGTGCCAGCAGTTACTCCGGACAGGGCAATGAGCAGTTCTTC. This codes for CASSYSGQGNEQFF.

This clonotype was seen only a few times. The genes are TRBV9 and TRBJ2-1, with 7 bases matching TRBD2. The CDR3 runs to 17 residues. Germline V gene lookup returns CDR1 SGDLS and CDR2 YYNGEE. J gave up 0 bases and V 0 bases, and 6 bases lay outside the gene matches. CDR3 nucleotide sequence: TGTGCCAGCAGCGTAGGCGGGGGTCCCAGCTCCTACAATGAGCAGTTCTTC. Translating it yields CASSVGGGPSSYNEQFF.

This clonotype was counted only a few times. CDR3: CASSVPGGGTGELFF. The CDR3 nucleotides are TGTGCCAGCAGTGTGCCCGGGGGTGGAACCGGGGAGCTGTTTTTT. V gene TRBV2 combines with J gene TRBJ2-2, with D possibly being TRBD2 (6 bases). This CDR3 spans 15 amino acids. Trimming took 4 bases from V and 5 from J, leaving 14 bases between them. Germline V gives CDR1 SNHLY, CDR2 FYNNEI.

The CDR3 spells CASSQAASGGLTQYF. The CDR3 DNA reads TGCGCCAGCAGCCAAGCGGCTAGCGGTGGATTGACCCAGTACTTC. The chain combines TRBV4-1 with TRBJ2-5; TRBD2 aligns across 7 bases. V trimming: 1 base; J trimming: 7 bases; junction bases outside the gene matches: 9. The germline V gene encodes CDR1 MGHRA and CDR2 YSYEKL. The CDR3 spans 15 residues.

The V and J genes are TRBV4-1 and TRBJ2-2, with 8 positions matching TRBD1. CDR3 length: 19 amino acids. The V and J ends lost 1 base and 1 base, in that order; junction bases with no gene match: 11. Germline V gene sequence: CDR1 MGHRA, CDR2 YSYEKL. The CDR3 loop is CASSQGLWTGSKNTGELFF. CDR3 DNA sequence: TGCGCCAGCAGCCAAGGGCTTTGGACAGGGAGTAAGAACACCGGGGAGCTGTTTTTT.

V gene TRBV6-2 or TRBV6-3 combines with J gene TRBJ1-5; 9 bases are a match to TRBD1. The CDR3 runs 16 residues. The junction had 7 bases not matched to a gene; V was cut back by 6 bases and J by 1 base. Germline V lookup: CDR1 MNHEY, CDR2 SVGEGT. The CDR3 here is CASSSDRGLSNQPQHF. The CDR3, as DNA: TGTGCCAGCAGCTCGGACAGGGGACTCAGCAATCAGCCCCAGCATTTT.

In its sample, this clonotype was seen a few times. The chain has TRBV5-1 and TRBJ2-3; TRBD2 agrees at 8 bases. The CDR3 extends over 17 amino acids. With V trimmed by 4 bases and J by 0 bases, 10 bases remained unmatched. From germline, CDR1 is SGHRS and CDR2 YFSETQ. The CDR3 loop reads CASSREGENLSTDTQYF. The CDR3, as DNA: TGCGCCAGCAGCCGGGAGGGAGAAAATCTGAGCACAGATACGCAGTATTTT.

This clonotype was recorded at least ten times. This sequence joins TRBV6-6 and TRBJ2-3; the match to TRBD2 covers 7 bases. The V segment lost 2 bases and the J segment 5 bases; nucleotides outside the gene matches: 7. This CDR3 has 15 residues. The germline V gene encodes CDR1 MNHNY and CDR2 SVGAGI (reference sequence). DNA for the CDR3: TGTGCCAGCAGTTACCCGGGGGGTCAGAGAGATACGCAGTATTTT. It encodes CASSYPGGQRDTQYF.

This clonotype showed up many times. A read error may account for a junction end that differs from germline. The rearrangement joins TRBV7-2 to TRBJ2-4; 8 bases map to TRBD1. The CDR3 is 11 amino acids. Looked up from germline, CDR1 is SGHTA and CDR2 is FQGNSA. The CDR3 DNA reads as TGTGCCAGCAGTTACAGGGGGGATATGGACTTC. It is translated as CASSYRGDMDF.

This rearrangement joins TRBV5-1 to TRBJ2-7; D could derive from TRBD1 or TRBD2 (5 bases each). The CDR3 is made up of 12 amino acids. Germline V gene data show CDR1 as SGHRS and CDR2 as YFSETQ. The V end lost 4 bases, the J end lost 5 bases, and 10 bases lay between the germline ends. The CDR3 reads CASSRGENEQYF. The CDR3 DNA is TGCGCCAGCAGCCGGGGCGAGAACGAGCAGTACTTC.

Only a few counts were recorded for this clonotype. J is TRBJ2-3 and V is TRBV28, with D possibly being TRBD1 (5 bases). V lost 2 bases and J lost 1, with 10 bases in between. Germline lookup yields CDR1 MDHEN and CDR2 SYDVKM. The CDR3 totals 15 residues. The CDR3 spells CASSLGARRTDTQYF. The CDR3 bases are TGTGCCAGCAGTTTAGGGGCCAGGCGCACAGATACGCAGTATTTT.